Shown below are 13 T cell receptor beta chains from a single sample sequenced in a study of shared clonotypes between healthy human individuals. Produced via immunoSEQ multiplex PCR; TCRdb's table is partial and in-frame only. This sample has around 2,000,000 clones, with 85% to 95% found just once. Input material: naive CD4+ T cells sorted from blood. Subset given: CD45RA+ positively selected. These receptors were obtained from a man aged 18 to 30 in good health.

This clone came up once. This rearrangement joins TRBV2 to TRBJ2-5, with TRBD2 identical over 8 bases. V lost 1 base and J lost 9; bases outside the gene matches: 4. Germline V gene data show CDR1 as SNHLY and CDR2 as FYNNEI. The CDR3 runs to 13 residues. The CDR3 spells CASSEETGGSQYF. The CDR3, as DNA: TGTGCCAGCAGTGAAGAGACGGGGGGGTCCCAGTACTTC.

This chain joins TRBV5-1 and TRBJ1-2, with D uncertain. V was cut by 5 bases and J by 3 bases, with 17 bases left in between. CDR3 length equals 15 residues. The germline V gene encodes CDR1 SGHRS and CDR2 YFSETQ. DNA of the CDR3: TGCGCCAGCAGTCGAGGGAATCGGGAAGACTATGGCTACACCTTC. Amino acids: CASSRGNREDYGYTF.

This sequence joins TRBV7-2 and TRBJ2-1; 10 bases line up with TRBD2. The CDR3 is 16 residues long. V gave up 5 bases and J gave up 3 bases; unmatched junction bases: 7. In germline, CDR1 is SGHTA, CDR2 FQGNSA. The chain's CDR3 is CASSPQGLAVYNEQFF. In nucleotides, the CDR3 is TGTGCCAGCAGCCCGCAAGGACTAGCGGTCTACAATGAGCAGTTCTTC.

V is TRBV18 and J is TRBJ1-1; the D is unclear. Trimming left V 6 bases short and J 2 bases short, with 19 bases between. The CDR3 length is 16 residues. In germline, CDR1 is KGHSH, CDR2 LQKENI. The CDR3 DNA is TGTGCCAGCTCTGGAGGGCGCTGGAGAGACAACACTGAAGCTTTCTTT. As protein: CASSGGRWRDNTEAFF.

This clone showed up just a few times. This sample includes further DNA sequences coding for the same CDR3. The chain links TRBV9 to TRBJ1-3; no clear D gene. This CDR3 is built from 14 residues. The V gene's germline CDR1 is SGDLS and CDR2 YYNGEE. V was clipped by 0 bases and J by 0 bases, with 4 bases between them. DNA for the CDR3: TGTGCCAGCAGCGTAGAGGGCTCTGGAAACACCATATATTTT. Translating it yields CASSVEGSGNTIYF.

The chain is built from TRBV18 and TRBJ2-5; D is uncertain. The V gene lost 3 bases and the J gene lost 4 bases, with 15 bases spanning the gap. The CDR3 totals 15 residues. Germline lookup yields CDR1 KGHSH and CDR2 LQKENI. The CDR3 loop is CASSPRRVQSETQYF. Here the CDR3 DNA reads TGTGCCAGCTCACCCCGCAGAGTACAATCAGAGACCCAGTACTTC.

The V call is TRBV4-1, the J call TRBJ2-2; TRBD1 might be the D (5 bases). Germline values: CDR1 MGHRA, CDR2 YSYEKL. V was shortened by 3 bases and J by 5 bases, with 13 bases between the two germline ends. The CDR3 spans 15 residues. The CDR3 is CASSQDWGLTGELFF. The DNA for the CDR3 is TGCGCCAGCAGCCAGGATTGGGGCCTTACCGGGGAGCTGTTTTTT.

V gene TRBV29-1 combines with J gene TRBJ2-3; 11 positions agree with TRBD2. Trimming at V came to 4 bases and at J to 3 bases, leaving 6 bases not matched to a gene. The germline gives CDR1 SQVTM, CDR2 ANQGSEA. CDR3 size: 15 residues. The CDR3: CSVGSGRAKTDTQYF. CDR3 sequence (DNA): TGCAGCGTTGGTAGCGGGAGGGCCAAGACAGATACGCAGTATTTT.

Turning to this clone: In the same sample, other DNA sequences code for this CDR3. The chain recombines TRBV7-2 with TRBJ1-4, with 10 bases lining up with TRBD1. Germline trimming cut 3 bases from V and 8 bases from J; bases unmatched to any gene: 0. Germline CDR1 and CDR2: SGHTA and FQGNSA. The CDR3 runs 13 residues. CDR3 in DNA: TGTGCCAGCAGCTTGGGACAGGGGGAAAAACTGTTTTTT. Amino acids: CASSLGQGEKLFF.

This clone has only one observation. This chain links TRBV10-3 with TRBJ2-1; TRBD2 might be the D (6 bases). Deletions cut 6 bases from V and 8 bases from J, with 17 bases between. There are 14 residues in the CDR3. Germline CDR1 reads ENHRY; CDR2 reads SYGVKD. The CDR3 reads CAIRAGSSGDEQFF. In nucleotides, the CDR3 is TGTGCCATCAGGGCCGGGAGTAGTGGCGATGAGCAGTTCTTC.

The rearrangement uses TRBV30 and TRBJ1-1; 7 bases map to TRBD1. Trimming at V came to 1 base and at J to 1 base, leaving 15 bases not matched to a gene. The germline V gene has CDR1 GTSNPN and CDR2 SVGIG (reference sequence). The length of the CDR3 is 18 residues. The CDR3 loop reads CAWSGDLGQPKTNTEAFF. CDR3 nucleotide sequence: TGTGCCTGGAGTGGGGACCTGGGACAGCCTAAAACGAACACTGAAGCTTTCTTT.

The chain employs TRBV21-1 and TRBJ2-7; the table's D gene call, TRBD1, was not cross checked with the DNA. TRBV21-1 is listed as a pseudogene. The CDR3 spans 16 residues. CDR3 loop: CASSKSGATKKYEQYF. The DNA for the CDR3 is TGTGCCAGCAGCAAATCAGGGGCGACAAAAAAGTACGAGCAGTACTTC.

The genes are TRBV2 and TRBJ2-7, with D uncertain. CDR3 length equals 19 residues. Deletions cut 6 bases from V and 2 bases from J, with 29 bases between. CDR1 is SNHLY and CDR2 is FYNNEI in the germline V gene. The CDR3 sequence: CASSGPLLNPDPITYEQYF. In DNA form, the CDR3 reads TGTGCCAGCAGCGGACCCCTACTTAACCCCGATCCTATTACCTACGAGCAGTACTTC.